The 27 T cell receptor beta chains presented below share a single source sample, sequenced in a study of cytomegalovirus exposure and HLA in healthy donors. Both 60 Vbeta primers and 13 Jbeta primers went into the PCR. Sequencing used immunoSEQ multiplex PCR; TCRdb keeps in-frame clones, though not all of them. The sample includes 100,000 to 150,000 clones, 81% of them seen just once. Sequencing was carried out using PBMCs. The receptors derive from a woman in her forties in good health and CMV-seronegative.

J is TRBJ2-3 and V is TRBV4-2; a possible D gene is TRBD2 (6 bases). CDR1 is LGHNA and CDR2 is YNFKEQ in the germline V gene. This CDR3 is 20 amino acids long. V shed 0 bases and J shed 1 base, with 23 bases lying between them. CDR3 sequence: CASSQDGYVASGGGTDTQYF. In DNA form, the CDR3 reads TGTGCCAGCAGCCAAGACGGTTATGTAGCTTCCGGCGGGGGCACAGATACGCAGTATTTT.

The chain carries TRBV15 and TRBJ2-7, with TRBD1 matching 11 bases. V shed 8 bases, J shed 5 bases, and the junction held 11 bases outside the gene matches. The CDR3 contains 15 residues. Germline V lookup: CDR1 LNHNV, CDR2 YYDKDF (reference sequence). As DNA, the CDR3 is TGTGCCACCGCCGAGGGGGGACAGGGGGGGCACGAGCAGTACTTC. This sequence encodes CATAEGGQGGHEQYF.

The chain is built from TRBV27 and TRBJ2-5; TRBD2 matches 9 bases. Germline CDR1 reads MNHEY; CDR2 reads SMNVEV (reference sequence). The CDR3 totals 17 residues. The ends lost 9 bases at V and 2 bases at J; junction bases unmatched: 16. For the CDR3, the DNA is TGTGCCAGTGGCCGAACCAGCGGGAGGATGGGGCAAGAGACCCAGTACTTC. This encodes CASGRTSGRMGQETQYF.

This clone was recorded a few times. The chain carries TRBV25-1 and TRBJ2-3; TRBD1 matches at 7 bases. The CDR3 runs 18 residues. Trimming removed 5 bases from V and 0 bases from J; junction bases left unmatched: 14. CDR1 is MGHDK, CDR2 SYGVNS, per germline. CDR3 in amino acids: CASSPNLTGDGSTDTQYF. The CDR3 nucleotides read TGTGCCAGCAGTCCAAACCTTACAGGGGACGGAAGCACAGATACGCAGTATTTT. The whole variable domain, filled in from reference TRBV25-1 and TRBJ2-3, reads EADIYQTPRYLVIGTGKKITLECSQTMGHDKMYWYQQDPGMELHLIHYSYGVNSTEKGDLSSESTVSRIRTEHFPLTLESARPSHTSQYLCASSPNLTGDGSTDTQYFGPGTRLTVL.

V and J are TRBV7-8 and TRBJ2-5, with D perhaps matching TRBD2 (5 bases). Trimming removed 1 base at V and 2 bases at J, with 26 bases between. The germline CDR1 and CDR2 sequences are SGHVS and FQNEAQ. The CDR3 sequence is 20 residues long. The DNA for the CDR3 is TGTGCCAGCAGCTTAGGTTCGGGATTCGGGAACAGACCCTATCAAGAGACCCAGTACTTC. Its protein is CASSLGSGFGNRPYQETQYF.

This clone has only one observation. The chain couples TRBV19 to TRBJ1-5, with D possibly matching TRBD1 (5 bases). CDR3 length: 13 residues. Germline-derived CDR1 and CDR2 are LNHDA and SQIVND (reference sequence). The V end was cut by 11 bases, the J end by 2 bases, with 13 bases between. Here the CDR3 DNA reads TGTGCCGGCGGACATTTGGGCAATCAGCCCCAGCATTTT. It specifies CAGGHLGNQPQHF.

The table lists this clone with a count of one. V gene TRBV27 combines with J gene TRBJ1-5; a weak D match, TRBD1 (6 bases). V was shortened by 3 bases and J by 5 bases, with 11 bases between the two germline ends. CDR1 and CDR2 from the germline V gene are MNHEY and SMNVEV (reference sequence). The CDR3 loop spans 14 amino acids. The DNA of the CDR3 is TGTGCCAGCAGTTTGGGGGCCCTTCATCAGCCCCAGCATTTT. Protein product: CASSLGALHQPQHF.

The chain joins TRBV28 to TRBJ1-4; 7 nucleotides align to TRBD1. CDR1 and CDR2 (germline): MDHEN, SYDVKM. After removal of 3 bases from V and 7 bases from J, the junction contained 14 bases not matched to a gene. CDR3 length: 17 amino acids. The CDR3 here is CASSLPRETGQGEKLFF. For the CDR3, the DNA is TGTGCCAGCAGTTTGCCACGCGAGACAGGGCAGGGTGAAAAACTGTTTTTT.

This chain links TRBV6-4 with TRBJ2-3; 8 nucleotides align to TRBD2. Trimming cost V 6 bases and J 1 base; bases outside gene matches: 3. The germline V gene has CDR1 MRHNA and CDR2 SNTAGT. This CDR3 region has 14 residues. The CDR3: CASSSGGGTDTQYF. The CDR3 nucleotides are TGTGCCAGCAGCAGCGGGGGAGGCACAGATACGCAGTATTTT.

The chain links TRBV6-4 to TRBJ1-5; D is ambiguous. Germline values: CDR1 MRHNA, CDR2 SNTAGT. The CDR3 has 14 residues. The germline V and J ends were trimmed by 1 base and 5 bases, with 9 bases remaining between them. For the CDR3, the DNA is TGTGCCAGCAGTGACTTGGCGGCTGATCAGCCCCAGCATTTT. Amino acid sequence: CASSDLAADQPQHF.

This clone was counted only a few times. This chain uses TRBV19 with TRBJ2-7; TRBD2 matches 7 bases. The CDR3 is 13 amino acids. Germline V lookup: CDR1 LNHDA, CDR2 SQIVND (reference sequence). V trimming: 3 bases; J trimming: 6 bases; junction bases outside the gene matches: 5. CDR3: CASSIGGRVEQYF. The CDR3, as DNA: TGTGCCAGTAGTATTGGGGGGAGGGTCGAGCAGTACTTC.

The chain couples TRBV7-6 to TRBJ1-1; TRBD1 aligns across 10 bases. Germline CDR1 reads SGHVS; CDR2 reads FNYEAQ. The CDR3 sequence is 13 residues long. J gave up 8 bases and V 0 bases, and 0 bases lay outside the gene matches. The CDR3 sequence: CASSLAGQGEAFF. In DNA form, the CDR3 reads TGTGCCAGCAGCTTAGCGGGACAGGGGGAAGCTTTCTTT.

About this clone: The junction shows a germline mismatch at one end, possibly a read error. This sequence joins TRBV14 and TRBJ2-6, with D tentatively TRBD1 (5 bases). Germline V CDR1 and CDR2: SGHDN, FVKESK. The CDR3 has 13 residues. CDR3 in amino acids: CASSPSGANALTF. DNA for the CDR3: TGTGCCAGCAGCCCGTCTGGGGCCAACGCCCTGACTTTC.

The chain carries TRBV5-4 and TRBJ1-1; D is ambiguous. This CDR3 has 15 residues. CDR1 and CDR2 (germline): SGHNT, YYREEE (reference sequence). V lost 4 bases and J 5 bases, leaving 18 bases between the germline ends. CDR3 bases: TGTGCCAGCAGCAATGCGGACGGGCGGGTGACTGAAGCTTTCTTT. It yields the protein CASSNADGRVTEAFF.

This chain links TRBV4-2 with TRBJ2-5; TRBD2 matches 13 bases. From germline, CDR1 is LGHNA and CDR2 YNFKEQ. V shed 4 bases, J shed 3 bases, and the junction held 5 bases outside the gene matches. The CDR3 has 16 amino acids. The CDR3 loop is CASSRDGTSGKETQYF. In DNA, the CDR3 is TGTGCCAGCAGCCGGGACGGGACTAGCGGGAAAGAGACCCAGTACTTC.

The V and J genes are TRBV5-1 and TRBJ2-7; 8 bases fit TRBD2. The CDR3 spans 14 residues. CDR1 and CDR2 (germline): SGHRS, YFSETQ. V gave up 7 bases and J gave up 2 bases; unmatched junction bases: 8. The CDR3 DNA sequence: TGCGCCAGCCACTCGGGACTAGAAGCCTACGAGCAGTACTTC. Residues: CASHSGLEAYEQYF.

This clone appeared once. Written as DNA, the CDR3 is TGTGCCAGCAGCTTGCCAGGGACTAGTGGCGGGGAGCTGTTTTTT. The encoded protein is CASSLPGTSGGELFF. This chain links TRBV5-4 with TRBJ2-2; TRBD2 agrees at 8 bases. V dropped 1 base and J dropped 7; count of bases not matched to a gene: 6. Looked up from germline, CDR1 is SGHNT and CDR2 is YYREEE (reference sequence). The CDR3 consists of 15 residues. The full variable domain, with the rest looked up from reference TRBV5-4 and TRBJ2-2, is ETGVTQSPTHLIKTRGQQVTLRCSSQSGHNTVSWYQQALGQGPQFIFQYYREEENGRGNFPPRFSGLQFPNYSSELNVNALELDDSALYLCASSLPGTSGGELFFGEGSRLTVL.

V and J are TRBV7-3 and TRBJ1-1; tentatively, D is TRBD1 (6 bases). The CDR3 has 14 amino acids. CDR1 SGHTA and CDR2 FQGTGA come from the germline V gene. The V end was cut by 5 bases, the J end by 3 bases, with 13 bases between. The CDR3 DNA reads as TGTGCCAGCAGCACCCTAGGGGGAGACACTGAAGCTTTCTTT. As protein: CASSTLGGDTEAFF.

This chain connects TRBV12-2 to TRBJ2-4; the table's TRBD2 call for D was not verified on the DNA. TRBV12-2 is annotated as a pseudogene. This CDR3 has 16 residues. The CDR3 coding sequence is TGTCAACCGGGAGTGGCGGGCGAGGTGTCCAAAAACATTCAGTACTTC. Its protein product is CQPGVAGEVSKNIQYF.

The CDR3 DNA reads TGTGCCAGCAGCTCCCCTAAGACTAGCGGGAGCACAGATACGCAGTATTTT. Translating gives CASSSPKTSGSTDTQYF. J is TRBJ2-3 and V is TRBV5-4; 10 positions match TRBD2. CDR1 and CDR2 from the germline V gene are SGHNT and YYREEE (reference sequence). The CDR3 sequence is 17 residues long. V was pared by 3 bases and J by 0 bases, with 7 bases of the junction left unmatched. Based on the CDR3 plus reference TRBV5-4 and TRBJ2-3, the full variable domain is ETGVTQSPTHLIKTRGQQVTLRCSSQSGHNTVSWYQQALGQGPQFIFQYYREEENGRGNFPPRFSGLQFPNYSSELNVNALELDDSALYLCASSSPKTSGSTDTQYFGPGTRLTVL.

The chain uses TRBV27 and TRBJ2-7, with TRBD1 identical over 7 bases. Unmatched junction bases numbered 10, after V lost 5 bases and J lost 3 bases. CDR1 is MNHEY and CDR2 is SMNVEV in the germline V gene (reference sequence). This CDR3 region has 15 residues. The CDR3 coding sequence is TGTGCCAGCAGTCTTTATAAGGGGGCCAGCTACGAGCAGTACTTC. It is translated as CASSLYKGASYEQYF.

Only one count was recorded for this clone. This sequence joins TRBV28 and TRBJ2-1; 7 bases map to TRBD2. CDR1 is MDHEN and CDR2 is SYDVKM in the germline V gene. J gave up 6 bases and V 3 bases, and 11 bases lay outside the gene matches. This CDR3 comprises 16 residues. The CDR3 region has the DNA TGTGCCAGCAGTTTTCCCCTAGGCGGGAGTAGCAATGAGCAGTTCTTC. Translation: CASSFPLGGSSNEQFF.

The rearrangement links TRBV7-6 to TRBJ1-4, with a possible D match to TRBD1 (6 bases). Trimming pared 5 bases from V and 7 bases from J, leaving 17 bases between. This CDR3 spans 15 amino acids. Germline-derived CDR1 and CDR2 are SGHVS and FNYEAQ. CDR3: CASSQNSGVAEKLFF. CDR3 nucleotide sequence: TGTGCCAGCAGCCAGAATTCAGGGGTAGCTGAAAAACTGTTTTTT.

This clone came up a few times. The CDR3 is CASTPLGLAGDEQYF. The CDR3, as DNA: TGTGCCAGCACCCCCCTGGGCCTAGCGGGAGACGAGCAGTACTTC. The gene calls are TRBV6-6 and TRBJ2-7, with 10 bases fitting TRBD2. CDR3 size: 15 residues. Germline CDR1 reads MNHNY; CDR2 reads SVGAGI (reference sequence). V lost 7 bases and J lost 5; bases outside the gene matches: 11.

This clone has only one observation. This rearrangement joins TRBV6-9 to TRBJ2-5, with a tentative D call TRBD1 (5 bases). V gave up 5 bases and J gave up 5 bases, with 12 bases separating them. This CDR3 spans 13 amino acids. Germline CDR1 and CDR2: MNHGY and SVAAGI. The CDR3 DNA follows: TGTGCCAGCAGTGACAGAGTTTGTGAGACCCAGTACTTC. Protein product: CASSDRVCETQYF.

The gene calls are TRBV7-2 and TRBJ1-3; D unresolved. V shed 5 bases and J shed 1 base, with 12 bases lying between them. This CDR3 has 15 amino acids. Germline-derived CDR1 and CDR2 are SGHTA and FQGNSA. The CDR3 here is CASSLPVWSGNTIYF. The CDR3, as DNA: TGTGCCAGCAGCCTCCCAGTTTGGTCTGGAAACACCATATATTTT.

This clone was seen only a few times. The J gene is TRBJ2-7, the V gene TRBV7-2; the match to TRBD2 covers 9 bases. Trimming took 1 base from V and 3 from J; bases not matched to a gene: 1. CDR3 size: 14 residues. Germline V CDR1 and CDR2: SGHTA, FQGNSA. In DNA form, the CDR3 reads TGTGCCAGCAGCTTAGGGCGGGGGGGCTACGAGCAGTACTTC. Its translation is CASSLGRGGYEQYF.